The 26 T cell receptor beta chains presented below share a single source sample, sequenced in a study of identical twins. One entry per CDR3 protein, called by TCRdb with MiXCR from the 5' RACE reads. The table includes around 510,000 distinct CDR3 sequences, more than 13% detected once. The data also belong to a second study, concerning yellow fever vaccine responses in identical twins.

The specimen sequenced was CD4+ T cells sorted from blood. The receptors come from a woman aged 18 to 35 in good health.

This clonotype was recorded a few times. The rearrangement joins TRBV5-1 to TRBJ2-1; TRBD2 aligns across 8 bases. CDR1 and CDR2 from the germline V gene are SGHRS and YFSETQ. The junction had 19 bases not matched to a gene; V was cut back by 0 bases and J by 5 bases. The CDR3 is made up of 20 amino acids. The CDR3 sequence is CASSLVGTRSRAGRDNEQFF. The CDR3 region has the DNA TGCGCCAGCAGCTTGGTGGGGACTAGGTCGCGTGCCGGAAGGGACAATGAGCAGTTCTTC. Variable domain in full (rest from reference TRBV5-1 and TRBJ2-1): KAGVTQTPRYLIKTRGQQVTLSCSPISGHRSVSWYQQTPGQGLQFLFEYFSETQRNKGNFPGRFSGRQFSNSRSEMNVSTLELGDSALYLCASSLVGTRSRAGRDNEQFFGPGTRLTVL.

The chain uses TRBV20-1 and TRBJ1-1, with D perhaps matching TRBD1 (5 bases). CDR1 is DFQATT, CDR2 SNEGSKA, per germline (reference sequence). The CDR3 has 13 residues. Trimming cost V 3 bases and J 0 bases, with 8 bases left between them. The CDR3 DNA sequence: TGCAGTGCTAGCCAGGGTGTGAACACTGAAGCTTTCTTT. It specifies CSASQGVNTEAFF.

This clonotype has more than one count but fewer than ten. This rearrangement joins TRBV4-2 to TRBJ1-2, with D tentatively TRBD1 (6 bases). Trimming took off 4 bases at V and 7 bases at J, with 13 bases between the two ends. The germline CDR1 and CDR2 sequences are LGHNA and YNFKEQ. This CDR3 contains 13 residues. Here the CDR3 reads CASSPQGGVGYTF. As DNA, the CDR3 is TGTGCCAGCAGCCCACAGGGAGGAGTTGGCTACACCTTC.

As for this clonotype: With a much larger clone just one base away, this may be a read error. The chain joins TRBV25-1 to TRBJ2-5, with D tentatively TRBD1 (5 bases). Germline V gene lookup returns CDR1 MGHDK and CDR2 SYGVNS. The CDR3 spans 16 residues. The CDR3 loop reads CTSSFQRPGNTETQYF. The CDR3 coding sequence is TGTACCAGCAGCTTCCAGAGGCCAGGGAATACAGAGACCCAGTACTTC.

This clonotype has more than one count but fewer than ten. CDR3: CACNQGNNSPLHF. For the CDR3, the DNA is TGTGCTTGTAACCAGGGAAATAATTCACCCCTCCACTTT. The chain employs TRBV12-5 and TRBJ1-6; a possible D gene is TRBD1 (5 bases). Germline V CDR1 and CDR2: LGHNT, FRNRAP. The CDR3 sequence is 13 residues long. Trimming removed 11 bases at V and 5 bases at J, with 13 bases between.

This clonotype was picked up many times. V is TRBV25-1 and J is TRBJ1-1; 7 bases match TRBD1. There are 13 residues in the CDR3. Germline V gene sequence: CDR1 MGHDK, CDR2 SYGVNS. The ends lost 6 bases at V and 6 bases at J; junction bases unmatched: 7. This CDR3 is CASRATGAAEAFF. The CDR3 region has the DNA TGTGCCAGCAGGGCAACAGGGGCGGCTGAAGCTTTCTTT.

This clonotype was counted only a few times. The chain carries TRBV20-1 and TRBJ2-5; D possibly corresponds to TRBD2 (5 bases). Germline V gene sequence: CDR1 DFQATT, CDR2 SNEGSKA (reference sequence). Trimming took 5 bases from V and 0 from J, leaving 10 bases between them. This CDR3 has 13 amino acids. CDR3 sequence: CSAYTADQETQYF. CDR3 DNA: TGCAGTGCTTATACAGCGGACCAAGAGACCCAGTACTTC.

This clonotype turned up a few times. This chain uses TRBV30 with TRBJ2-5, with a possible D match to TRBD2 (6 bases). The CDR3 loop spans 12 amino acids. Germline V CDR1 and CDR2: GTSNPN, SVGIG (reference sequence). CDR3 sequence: CATQTREETQYF. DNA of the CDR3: TGTGCGACCCAGACTAGAGAAGAGACCCAGTACTTC.

The CDR3 reads CASSLEVRLAGTQYF. CDR3 sequence (DNA): TGTGCCAGCAGCTTAGAGGTCAGGCTAGCGGGTACGCAGTATTTT. The chain links TRBV7-2 to TRBJ2-3; 8 nucleotides align to TRBD2. J gave up 8 bases and V 1 base, and 8 bases lay outside the gene matches. The CDR3 contains 15 residues. Germline V gene data show CDR1 as SGHTA and CDR2 as FQGNSA.

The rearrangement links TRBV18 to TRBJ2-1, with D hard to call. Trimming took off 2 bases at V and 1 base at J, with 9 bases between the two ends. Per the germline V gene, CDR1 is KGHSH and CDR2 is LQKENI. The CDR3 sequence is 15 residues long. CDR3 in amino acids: CASSPLEISYNEQFF. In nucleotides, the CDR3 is TGTGCCAGCTCACCATTGGAGATATCCTACAATGAGCAGTTCTTC.

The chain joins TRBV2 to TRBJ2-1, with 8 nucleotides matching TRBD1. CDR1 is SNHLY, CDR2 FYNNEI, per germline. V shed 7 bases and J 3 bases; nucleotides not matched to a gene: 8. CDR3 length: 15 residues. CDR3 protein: CASILGTGNYNEQFF. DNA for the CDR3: TGTGCCAGCATTCTGGGGACAGGAAACTACAATGAGCAGTTCTTC.

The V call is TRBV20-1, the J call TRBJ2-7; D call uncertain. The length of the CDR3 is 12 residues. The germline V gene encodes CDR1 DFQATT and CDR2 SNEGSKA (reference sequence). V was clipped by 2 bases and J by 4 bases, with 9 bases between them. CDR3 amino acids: CSARTNPYEQYF. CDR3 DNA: TGCAGTGCTAGAACCAACCCTTACGAGCAGTACTTC.

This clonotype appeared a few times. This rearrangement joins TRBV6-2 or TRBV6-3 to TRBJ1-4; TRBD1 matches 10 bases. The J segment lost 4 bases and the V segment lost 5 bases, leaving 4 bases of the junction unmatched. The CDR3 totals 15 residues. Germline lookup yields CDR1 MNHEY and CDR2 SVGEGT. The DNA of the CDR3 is TGTGCCAGCAGTCCGGACAGGGGGAATAATGAAAAACTGTTTTTT. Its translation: CASSPDRGNNEKLFF.

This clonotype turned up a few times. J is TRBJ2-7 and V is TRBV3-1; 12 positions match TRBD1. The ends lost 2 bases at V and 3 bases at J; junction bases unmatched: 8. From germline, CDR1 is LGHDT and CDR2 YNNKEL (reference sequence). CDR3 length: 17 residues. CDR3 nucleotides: TGTGCCAGCAGCCAACGCCGCGGGACAGGGGGCGTCTACGAGCAGTACTTC. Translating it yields CASSQRRGTGGVYEQYF.

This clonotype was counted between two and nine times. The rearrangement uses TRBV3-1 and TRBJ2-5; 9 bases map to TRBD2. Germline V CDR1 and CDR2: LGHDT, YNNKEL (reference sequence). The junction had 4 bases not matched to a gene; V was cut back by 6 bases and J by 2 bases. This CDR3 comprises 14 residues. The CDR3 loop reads CASRVAGAQETQYF. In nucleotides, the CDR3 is TGTGCCAGCAGAGTAGCGGGAGCTCAAGAGACCCAGTACTTC.

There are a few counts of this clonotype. CDR3 nucleotides: TGTGCCAGCAGCCATCTGACCTCCTACGAGCAGTACTTC. This encodes CASSHLTSYEQYF. The chain recombines TRBV3-1 with TRBJ2-7; D is uncertain. The CDR3 contains 13 residues. Germline V gives CDR1 LGHDT, CDR2 YNNKEL (reference sequence). The V and J ends lost 3 bases and 0 bases respectively, with 6 bases between them.

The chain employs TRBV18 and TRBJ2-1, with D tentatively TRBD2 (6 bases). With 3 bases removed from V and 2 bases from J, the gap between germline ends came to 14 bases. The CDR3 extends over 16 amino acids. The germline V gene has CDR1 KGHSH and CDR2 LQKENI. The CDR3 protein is CASSPTLAQTYNEQFF. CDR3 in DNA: TGTGCCAGCTCACCTACCCTAGCGCAAACCTACAATGAGCAGTTCTTC.

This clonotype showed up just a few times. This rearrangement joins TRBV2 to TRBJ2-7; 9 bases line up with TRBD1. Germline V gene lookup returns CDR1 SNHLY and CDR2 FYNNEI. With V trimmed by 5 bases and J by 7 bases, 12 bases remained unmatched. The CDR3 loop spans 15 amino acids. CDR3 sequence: CASSIQQGAVWEQYF. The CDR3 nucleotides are TGTGCCAGCAGTATACAACAGGGGGCCGTTTGGGAGCAGTACTTC.

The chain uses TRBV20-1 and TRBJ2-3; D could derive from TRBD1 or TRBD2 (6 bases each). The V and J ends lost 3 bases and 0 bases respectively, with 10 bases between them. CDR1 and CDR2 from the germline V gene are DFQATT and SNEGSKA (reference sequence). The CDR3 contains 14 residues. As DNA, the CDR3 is TGCAGTGCTAGTTGGGGGGCTAGCACAGATACGCAGTATTTT. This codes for CSASWGASTDTQYF.

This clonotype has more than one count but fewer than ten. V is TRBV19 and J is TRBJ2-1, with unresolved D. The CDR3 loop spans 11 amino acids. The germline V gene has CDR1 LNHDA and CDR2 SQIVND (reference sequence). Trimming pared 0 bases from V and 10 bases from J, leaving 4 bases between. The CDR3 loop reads CASSIEDEQFF. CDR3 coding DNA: TGTGCCAGTAGTATAGAGGACGAGCAGTTCTTC.

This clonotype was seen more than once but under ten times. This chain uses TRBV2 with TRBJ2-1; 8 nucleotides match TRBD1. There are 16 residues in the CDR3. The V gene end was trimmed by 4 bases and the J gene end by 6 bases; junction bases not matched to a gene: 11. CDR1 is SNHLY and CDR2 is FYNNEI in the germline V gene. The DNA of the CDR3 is TGTGCCAGCAGTGGCCTGACAGGGGCGTATGTCAATGAGCAGTTCTTC. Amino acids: CASSGLTGAYVNEQFF.

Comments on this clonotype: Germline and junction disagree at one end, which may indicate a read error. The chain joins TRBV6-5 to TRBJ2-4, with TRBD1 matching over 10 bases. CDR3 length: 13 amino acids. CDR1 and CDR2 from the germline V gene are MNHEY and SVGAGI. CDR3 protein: CASSYGDRGKLDF. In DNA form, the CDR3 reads TGTGCCAGCAGTTACGGGGACAGGGGAAAGCTGGACTTC.

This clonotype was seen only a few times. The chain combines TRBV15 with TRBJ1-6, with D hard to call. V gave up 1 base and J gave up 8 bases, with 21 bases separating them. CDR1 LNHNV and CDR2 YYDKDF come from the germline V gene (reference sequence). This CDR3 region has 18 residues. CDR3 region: CATSRGTTAIRIDSPLHF. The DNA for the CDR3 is TGTGCCACCAGCAGAGGCACCACAGCAATCCGAATTGATTCACCCCTCCACTTT.

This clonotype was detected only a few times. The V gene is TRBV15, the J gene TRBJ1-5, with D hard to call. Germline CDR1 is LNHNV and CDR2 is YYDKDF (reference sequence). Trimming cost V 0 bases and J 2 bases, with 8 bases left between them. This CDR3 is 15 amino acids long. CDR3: CATSRDRRGNQPQHF. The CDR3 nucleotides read TGTGCCACCAGCAGAGATAGGAGAGGCAATCAGCCCCAGCATTTT.

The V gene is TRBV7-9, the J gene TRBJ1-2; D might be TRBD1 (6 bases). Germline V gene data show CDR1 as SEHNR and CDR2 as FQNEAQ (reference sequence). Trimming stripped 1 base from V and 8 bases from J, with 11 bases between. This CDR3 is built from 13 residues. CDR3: CASSLEQGEGYTF. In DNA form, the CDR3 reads TGTGCCAGCAGCTTAGAACAGGGAGAAGGCTACACCTTC.

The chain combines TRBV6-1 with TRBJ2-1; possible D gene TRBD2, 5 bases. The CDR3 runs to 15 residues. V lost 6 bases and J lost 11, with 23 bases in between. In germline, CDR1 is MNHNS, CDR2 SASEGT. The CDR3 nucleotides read TGTGCCAGCAGCCAAATTCCCCCGTCCGAGCGGCAGCAGTTCTTC. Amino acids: CASSQIPPSERQQFF.